The rows below give T cell receptor beta chains drawn from one sample of a study of CD8 T cells in Susac syndrome. TCRdb re-called the immunoSEQ multiplex PCR reads through MiXCR, storing one row per CDR3 protein. The table includes 77,000 or so distinct CDR3 sequences, 85% to 95% detected once. The material sequenced was CD4+ T cells from PBMCs. All receptors come from a human donor with Susac syndrome. CDR3s include the opening cysteine and the closing phenylalanine or tryptophan. D genes are given only for firm matches. A row's size may be missing; if present it is once, few, many or a size class.

V	D	J	size	DNA	CDR3
TRBV7-2	TRBD2	TRBJ2-7	.	TGTGCCAGCAGTTCAACTAGCGGGAGTTCCTACGAGCAGTACTTC	CASSSTSGSSYEQYF
TRBV13	.	TRBJ1-3	.	TGTGCCAGCAGCGAGCACAGGGCTGGAAACACCATATATTTT	CASSEHRAGNTIYF
TRBV5-4	.	TRBJ2-5	.	TGTGCCAGCAGCTTAGGATCGACTGCAGGCCGAGAGACCCAATACTTC	CASSLGSTAGRETQYF
TRBV28	.	TRBJ2-2	.	TGTGCCAGCAGTTCACCCTCCTTCCCGGGGCATACCGGGGAGCTGTTTTTT	CASSSPSFPGHTGELFF
TRBV11-3	.	TRBJ2-5	medium-sized	TGTGCCAGCAGCCCCCAGCGGCTGCAAGAGACCCAGTACTTC	CASSPQRLQETQYF
TRBV7-2	TRBD2	TRBJ2-5	.	TGTGCCAGCAGCTCCGGGGGGGACAAAAGGGAGACCCAGTACTTC	CASSSGGDKRETQYF
TRBV25-1	.	TRBJ1-2	.	TGTGCCAGCAGTTACGCGCAGGAAGCCATCGGGGGAGGCTACACCTTC	CASSYAQEAIGGGYTF
TRBV20-1	.	TRBJ2-7	.	TGCAGTGCTAGGGACCGTTCCTACGAGCAGTACTTC	CSARDRSYEQYF
TRBV6-5	.	TRBJ1-4	.	TGTGCCAGCAGTTTAGTAGGGAATGAAAAACTGTTTTTT	CASSLVGNEKLFF
TRBV5-1	TRBD1	TRBJ2-7	.	TGCGCCAGCAGCTCACAGGGGCTATCCTACGAGCAGTACTTC	CASSSQGLSYEQYF
TRBV7-7	.	TRBJ2-3	.	TGTGCTAGCAGCTTCAGGGGGGCAATCACAGATACGCAGTATTTT	CASSFRGAITDTQYF
TRBV6-4	TRBD2	TRBJ2-1	.	TGTGCCAGCAGTAGGACTAGCTGGGATGAGCAGTTCTTC	CASSRTSWDEQFF
TRBV6-5	TRBD1	TRBJ1-5	.	TGTGCCAGCAGTTTATCCGGGACAGGGTTGTATAGCAATCAGCCCCAGCATTTT	CASSLSGTGLYSNQPQHF
TRBV7-2	.	TRBJ2-1	.	TGTGCCAGCAGCTTAGATCGGTCCTACAATGAGCAGTTCTTC	CASSLDRSYNEQFF
TRBV19	TRBD2	TRBJ2-3	.	TGTGCCAGTAGCTTCCGGGACTATCGCTCAGATACGCAGTATTTT	CASSFRDYRSDTQYF
TRBV2	.	TRBJ1-5	.	TGTGCCAGCACCTTGGGACCGAATCAGCCCCAGCATTTT	CASTLGPNQPQHF
TRBV6-5	TRBD1	TRBJ2-1	.	TGTGCCAGCAGTTCCCGACAGGGGCTAAACAATGAGCAGTTCTTC	CASSSRQGLNNEQFF
TRBV7-2	.	TRBJ2-1	.	TGTGCCAGCAGCTTAGGTAGCTCCTACAATGAGCAGTTCTTC	CASSLGSSYNEQFF